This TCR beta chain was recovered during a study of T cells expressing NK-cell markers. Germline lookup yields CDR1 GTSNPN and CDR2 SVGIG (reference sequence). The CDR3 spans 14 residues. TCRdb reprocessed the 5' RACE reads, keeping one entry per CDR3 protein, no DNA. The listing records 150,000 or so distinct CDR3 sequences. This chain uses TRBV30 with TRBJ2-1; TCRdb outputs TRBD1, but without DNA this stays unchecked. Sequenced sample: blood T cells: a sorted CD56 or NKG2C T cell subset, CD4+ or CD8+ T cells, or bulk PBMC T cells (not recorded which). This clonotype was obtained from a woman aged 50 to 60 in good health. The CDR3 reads CAWNRGNAYNEQFF.